Listed below are T cell receptor beta chains from one sample, sequenced in a study of shared clonotypes between healthy human individuals. Measured with immunoSEQ multiplex PCR; TCRdb has only the in-frame clones, and not every one. The data contain some 1,600,000 clones, 98% of them singletons. Sequenced material: naive CD4+ T cells sorted from blood. The receptor source for this set is a man aged 30-40 years in good health. Both conserved end residues are part of each CDR3. The D gene is left open where the match is weak. A clone size is listed for some rows: how often the clone was seen (once, few, many), or a class if it is expanded.

clone size | J gene | D gene | CDR3 length | V gene | CDR3 DNA | CDR3 protein
- | TRBJ2-1 | TRBD2 | 17 | TRBV12-5 | TGTGCTAGTGGTTTGACGAGGACTAGCGGGTTGTTTCATGAGCAGTTCTTC | CASGLTRTSGLFHEQFF
- | TRBJ2-2 | TRBD2 | 17 | TRBV5-1 | TGCGCCAGCAGCACGGGACTAGCGGGAGTGAACACCGGGGAGCTGTTTTTT | CASSTGLAGVNTGELFF
- | TRBJ1-5 | TRBD1 | 16 | TRBV23-1 | TGCGCCAGCAGTCAATCGGGGGACAGGGTCTGTCAGCCCCAGCATTTT | CASSQSGDRVCQPQHF
- | TRBJ2-7 | - | 15 | TRBV5-6 | TGTGCCAGCAGCTCGAGGACATCCCTCTACTACGAGCAGTACTTC | CASSSRTSLYYEQYF
- | TRBJ2-7 | TRBD1 | 15 | TRBV5-1 | TGCGCCAGCAGCTATACGACAGGGGGCCCTAAGGAGCAGTACTTC | CASSYTTGGPKEQYF
- | TRBJ2-6 | - | 19 | TRBV9 | TGTGCCAGCAGCTTCATCCCAGGGGCTCTGGCCTCTGGGGCCAACGTCCTGACTTTC | CASSFIPGALASGANVLTF
- | TRBJ2-1 | - | 15 | TRBV19 | TGTGCCAGTAGTATCCTGGTGGGGCTTTACAATGAGCAGTTCTTC | CASSILVGLYNEQFF
- | TRBJ1-5 | - | 19 | TRBV6-4 | TGTGCCAGCAGTGACTCGGTAGGGGGGAGAGAAAATAGCAATCAGCCCCAGCATTTT | CASSDSVGGRENSNQPQHF
- | TRBJ2-1 | TRBD2 | 19 | TRBV7-7 | TGTGCCAGCAGCTTAGCGACTCGGGGGGGAGTAAGCTCCTACAATGAGCAGTTCTTC | CASSLATRGGVSSYNEQFF
- | TRBJ2-1 | TRBD2 | 19 | TRBV5-1 | TGCGCCAGCAGCCCAACCGGGACTAGGGCCATAAGCTCCTACAATGAGCAGTTCTTC | CASSPTGTRAISSYNEQFF
- | TRBJ1-3 | TRBD1 | 17 | TRBV7-2 | TGTGCCAGCAGCTTAGGCGGGACAGGCTCCACTGGAAACACCATATATTTT | CASSLGGTGSTGNTIYF
once | TRBJ2-7 | TRBD2 | 15 | TRBV2 | TGTGCCAGCAGGTTCCTAGCGGGAGATATCTACGAGCAGTACTTC | CASRFLAGDIYEQYF
- | TRBJ2-7 | TRBD2 | 16 | TRBV28 | TGTGCCAGCAGTTTATTTAGACTAGCGGGACCCCACGAGCAGTACTTC | CASSLFRLAGPHEQYF